Each of the 12 T cell receptor beta chains below was sequenced from the same sample in a study of regulatory T cells in long-lasting Graves disease. Arm-PCR with iRepertoire HTBI primers amplified the CDR3 regions for these TCR beta libraries. A single record per CDR3 protein comes from TCRdb applying MiXCR to the multiplex PCR reads. The data contain about 310,000 distinct CDR3 sequences, roughly 18% of them singletons. The time point here: newly diagnosed GD, antithyroid drugs for less than 3 months. With RNA extracted from PBMCs as input, the TCR library was made. Source: peripheral blood mononuclear cells (PBMCs), taken at new diagnosis, from a patient treated with antithyroid drugs. These receptors came from a female donor with Graves disease.

J is TRBJ1-1 and V is TRBV11-2, with 7 bases fitting TRBD1. Germline V CDR1 and CDR2: SGHAT, FQNNGV. The junction had 7 bases not matched to a gene; V was cut back by 6 bases and J by 3 bases. The CDR3 consists of 14 residues. Here the CDR3 DNA reads TGTGCCAGCAGGGGCGGACAGGTGGACACTGAAGCTTTCTTT. Its translation: CASRGGQVDTEAFF.

There are many counts of this clonotype. This sequence joins TRBV27 and TRBJ2-1; D not resolved. Trimming cost V 5 bases and J 8 bases, with 19 bases left between them. Germline lookup yields CDR1 MNHEY and CDR2 SMNVEV (reference sequence). The length of the CDR3 is 15 residues. DNA of the CDR3: TGTGCCAGCAGTCAACCGGGCCCCAGGTCTGATGAGCAGTTCTTC. Protein: CASSQPGPRSDEQFF.

This clonotype was counted at least ten times. The rearrangement joins TRBV3-1 to TRBJ2-2; D remains unclear. The CDR3 is 17 residues long. V lost 0 bases and J 6 bases, leaving 17 bases between the germline ends. Germline lookup yields CDR1 LGHDT and CDR2 YNNKEL (reference sequence). As DNA, the CDR3 is TGTGCCAGCAGCCAAGAAGTTTTAGCAAACCACCCCGGGGAGCTGTTTTTT. Its translation: CASSQEVLANHPGELFF.

This clonotype was recorded only once. The V gene is TRBV27, the J gene TRBJ2-7; TRBD1 aligns across 7 bases. Germline V gene data show CDR1 as MNHEY and CDR2 as SMNVEV (reference sequence). This CDR3 comprises 15 residues. V gave up 4 bases and J gave up 2 bases; unmatched junction bases: 8. The chain's CDR3 is CASSSRGTDPYEQYF. The CDR3 DNA sequence: TGTGCCAGCAGTTCCAGGGGGACAGACCCCTACGAGCAGTACTTC.

This clonotype has a handful of counts. This chain links TRBV24-1 with TRBJ2-3, with a tentative D call TRBD2 (6 bases). This CDR3 spans 16 amino acids. The V end was cut by 4 bases, the J end by 3 bases, with 16 bases between. CDR1 and CDR2 from the germline V gene are KGHDR and SFDVKD. The CDR3, as DNA: TGTGCCACCAGTGACCCCGGCGGGGTTCTGACAGATACGCAGTATTTT. The encoded protein is CATSDPGGVLTDTQYF.

Only a few counts were recorded for this clonotype. J is TRBJ1-4 and V is TRBV9; maybe TRBD1 (6 bases). With 3 bases removed from V and 3 bases from J, the gap between germline ends came to 9 bases. CDR3 length equals 14 residues. Germline CDR1 and CDR2: SGDLS and YYNGEE. CDR3 nucleotides: TGTGCCAGCAGCGGCAGGGGAGCTAATGAAAAACTGTTTTTT. Translated: CASSGRGANEKLFF.

The rearrangement uses TRBV4-2 and TRBJ2-1; 12 bases are shared with TRBD2. The germline V gene has CDR1 LGHNA and CDR2 YNFKEQ. Trimming at V came to 0 bases and at J to 8 bases, leaving 8 bases not matched to a gene. The CDR3 totals 17 residues. The CDR3 DNA reads TGTGCCAGCAGCCAAGACAAACTAGCGGGAGGTCTAGATGAGCAGTTCTTC. Translating it yields CASSQDKLAGGLDEQFF.

This clonotype was seen many times. This chain uses TRBV20-1 with TRBJ1-2; the D gene is possibly TRBD1 (5 bases). Germline V gene lookup returns CDR1 DFQATT and CDR2 SNEGSKA (reference sequence). This CDR3 comprises 15 residues. Trimming left V 0 bases short and J 5 bases short, with 16 bases between. CDR3 coding DNA: TGCAGTGCTAGAGATACCACTGGGACTGGGTATGGCTACACCTTC. Encoded protein: CSARDTTGTGYGYTF.

Points on this clonotype: It differs at one base from a far larger clone, so likely a read error. V usage is TRBV7-2 and J usage is TRBJ2-5; a weak D match, TRBD1 (5 bases). Germline values: CDR1 SGHTA, CDR2 FQGNSA. The CDR3 is 14 residues long. Here the CDR3 DNA reads TGTGCCAGCAGCCAATCAGGGATCCAAGAGGCCCAGTACTTC. The encoded protein is CASSQSGIQEAQYF.

Ten or more counts support this clonotype. The chain joins TRBV19 to TRBJ2-3; tentatively, D is TRBD1 or TRBD2 (5 bases each). CDR3 size: 13 residues. Germline values: CDR1 LNHDA, CDR2 SQIVND (reference sequence). Trimming removed 1 base at V and 4 bases at J, with 6 bases between. CDR3 region: CASSIAGPDTQYF. The CDR3 DNA reads TGTGCCAGTAGTATAGCGGGACCAGATACGCAGTATTTT.

The chain uses TRBV27 and TRBJ1-2; D is undetermined. V was trimmed by 5 bases and J by 0 bases, leaving 13 bases between them. The CDR3 has 15 residues. CDR1 is MNHEY and CDR2 is SMNVEV in the germline V gene (reference sequence). CDR3 sequence (DNA): TGTGCCAGCAGTAAGAGCGTTCTCGCTAACTATGGCTACACCTTC. It is translated as CASSKSVLANYGYTF.

In this sample, this clonotype turned up a few times. V gene TRBV30 combines with J gene TRBJ2-1; 7 bases are a match to TRBD2. V shed 2 bases, J shed 3 bases, and the junction held 7 bases outside the gene matches. Germline CDR1 is GTSNPN and CDR2 is SVGIG (reference sequence). The CDR3 runs to 15 residues. CDR3 in amino acids: CAWSPVGGGYNEQFF. In nucleotides, the CDR3 is TGTGCCTGGAGTCCGGTTGGGGGGGGCTACAATGAGCAGTTCTTC. The variable domain in full, with the rest retrieved from reference TRBV30 and TRBJ2-1, is SQTIHQWPATLVQPVGSPLSLECTVEGTSNPNLYWYRQAAGRGLQLLFYSVGIGQISSEVPQNLSASRPQDRQFILSSKKLLLSDSGFYLCAWSPVGGGYNEQFFGPGTRLTVL.